This T cell receptor beta chain stems from a study of T cell responses to AZD1222 COVID-19 vaccine. Study observations and caveats: Baseline seropositivity occurred in only a handful of AZD1222 recipients. There were mostly white British donors and more females than males, and clonal diversity was possibly underestimated. Increased Spike-specific TCR breadth and depth were observed after two AZD1222 doses. Repertoires in all cases were sampled only once the peak T cell response had passed.

Looked up from germline, CDR1 is SNHLY and CDR2 is FYNNEI. The CDR3 has 13 amino acids. Trimming stripped 11 bases from V and 7 bases from J, with 21 bases between. TCRdb's copy holds only in-frame clones and misses some; the assay was immunoSEQ multiplex PCR. This table has around 99,000 clones, about nine tenths appearing once. On this clone itself: What it binds is unknown.

Material: peripheral blood, obtained 28 days after the second AZD1222 dose. V and J are TRBV2 and TRBJ2-7; D unresolved. The sequence was collected from an adult who received the AZD1222 COVID-19 vaccine. CDR3 DNA: TGTGCCTCGAGACCCCGAATCTTTGGGGAGCAGTACTTC. It specifies CASRPRIFGEQYF.